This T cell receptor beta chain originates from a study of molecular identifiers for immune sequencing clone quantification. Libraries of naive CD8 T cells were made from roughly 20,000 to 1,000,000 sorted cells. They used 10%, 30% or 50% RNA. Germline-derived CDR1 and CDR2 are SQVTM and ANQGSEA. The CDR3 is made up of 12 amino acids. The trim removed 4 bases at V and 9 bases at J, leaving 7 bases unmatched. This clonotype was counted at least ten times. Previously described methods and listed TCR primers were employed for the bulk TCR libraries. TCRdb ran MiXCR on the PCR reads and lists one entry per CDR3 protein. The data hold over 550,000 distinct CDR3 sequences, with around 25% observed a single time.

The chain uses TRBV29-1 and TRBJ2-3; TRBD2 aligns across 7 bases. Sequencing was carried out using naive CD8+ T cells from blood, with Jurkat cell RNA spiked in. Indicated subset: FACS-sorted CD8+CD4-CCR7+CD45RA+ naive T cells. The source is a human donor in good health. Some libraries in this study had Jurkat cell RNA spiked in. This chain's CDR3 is CSVGDFGRTQYF. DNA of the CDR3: TGCAGCGTTGGGGATTTCGGGAGGACGCAGTATTTT.